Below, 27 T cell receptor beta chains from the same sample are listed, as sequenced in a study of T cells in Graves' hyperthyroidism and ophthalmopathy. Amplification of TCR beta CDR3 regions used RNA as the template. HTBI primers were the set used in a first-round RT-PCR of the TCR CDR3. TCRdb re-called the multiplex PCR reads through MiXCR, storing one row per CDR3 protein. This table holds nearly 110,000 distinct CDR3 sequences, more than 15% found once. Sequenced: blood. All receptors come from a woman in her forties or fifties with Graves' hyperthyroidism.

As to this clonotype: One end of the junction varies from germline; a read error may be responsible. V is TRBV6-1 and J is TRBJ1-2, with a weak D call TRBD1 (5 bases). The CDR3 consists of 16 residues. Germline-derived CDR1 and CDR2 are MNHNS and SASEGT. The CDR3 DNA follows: TGTGCCAGCAGTAGACCCGGGAGGGGAACTAAATATGGCTACACCTTC. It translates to CASSRPGRGTKYGYTF.

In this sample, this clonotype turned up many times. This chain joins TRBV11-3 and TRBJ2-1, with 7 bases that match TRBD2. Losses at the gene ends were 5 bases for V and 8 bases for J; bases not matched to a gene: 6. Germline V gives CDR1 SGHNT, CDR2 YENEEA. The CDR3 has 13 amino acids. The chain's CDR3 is CASSDGAGYEQFF. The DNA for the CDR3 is TGTGCCAGCAGCGACGGAGCGGGATATGAGCAGTTCTTC.

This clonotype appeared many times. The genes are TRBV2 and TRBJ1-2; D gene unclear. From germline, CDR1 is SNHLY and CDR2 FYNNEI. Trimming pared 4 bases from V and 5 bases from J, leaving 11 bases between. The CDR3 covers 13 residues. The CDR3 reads CASSVGSDYGYTF. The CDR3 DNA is TGTGCCAGCAGTGTTGGATCTGATTATGGCTACACCTTC.

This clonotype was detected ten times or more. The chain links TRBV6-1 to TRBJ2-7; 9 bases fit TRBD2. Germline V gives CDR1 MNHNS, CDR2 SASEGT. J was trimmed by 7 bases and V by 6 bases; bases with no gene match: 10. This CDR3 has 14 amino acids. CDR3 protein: CASRFSGGRDEQYF. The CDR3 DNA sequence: TGTGCCAGCAGATTTAGCGGGGGTCGGGATGAGCAGTACTTC.

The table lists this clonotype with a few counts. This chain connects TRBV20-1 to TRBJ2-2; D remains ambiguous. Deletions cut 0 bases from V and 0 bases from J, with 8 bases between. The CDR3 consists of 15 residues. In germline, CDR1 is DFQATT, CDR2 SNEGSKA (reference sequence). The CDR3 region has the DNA TGCAGTGCTAGAGACCTTTCCGCGAACACCGGGGAGCTGTTTTTT. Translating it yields CSARDLSANTGELFF.

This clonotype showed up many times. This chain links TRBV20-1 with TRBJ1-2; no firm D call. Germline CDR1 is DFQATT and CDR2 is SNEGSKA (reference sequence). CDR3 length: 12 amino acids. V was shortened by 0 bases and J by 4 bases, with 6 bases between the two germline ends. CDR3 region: CSAREQSYGYTF. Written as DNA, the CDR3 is TGCAGTGCTAGAGAACAGTCCTATGGCTACACCTTC.

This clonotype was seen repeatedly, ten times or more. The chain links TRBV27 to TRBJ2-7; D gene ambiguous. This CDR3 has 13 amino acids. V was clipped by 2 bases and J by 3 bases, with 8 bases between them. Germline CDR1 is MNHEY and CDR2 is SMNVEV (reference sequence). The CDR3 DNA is TGTGCCAGCAGTTTACGGGCAGGCTACGAGCAGTACTTC. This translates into CASSLRAGYEQYF.

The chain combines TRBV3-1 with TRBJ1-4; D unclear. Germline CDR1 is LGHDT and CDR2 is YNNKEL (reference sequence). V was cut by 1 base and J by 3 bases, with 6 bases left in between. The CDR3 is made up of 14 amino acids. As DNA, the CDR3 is TGTGCCAGCAGCCAAGGGTCCTCTAATGAAAAACTGTTTTTT. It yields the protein CASSQGSSNEKLFF.

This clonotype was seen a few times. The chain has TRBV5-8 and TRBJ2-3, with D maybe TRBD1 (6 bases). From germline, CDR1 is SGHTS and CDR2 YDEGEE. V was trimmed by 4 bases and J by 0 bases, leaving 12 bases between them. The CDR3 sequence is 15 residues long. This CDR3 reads CASSLGQRSTDTQYF. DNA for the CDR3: TGTGCCAGCAGCCTCGGACAGCGTAGCACAGATACGCAGTATTTT.

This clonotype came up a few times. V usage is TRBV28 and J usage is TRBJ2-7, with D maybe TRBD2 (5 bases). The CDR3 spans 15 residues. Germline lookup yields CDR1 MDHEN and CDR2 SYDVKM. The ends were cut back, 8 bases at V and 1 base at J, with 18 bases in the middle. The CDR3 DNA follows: TGTGCCAGCGGCTTTCCGGAGGACTCATCCTACGAGCAGTACTTC. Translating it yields CASGFPEDSSYEQYF.

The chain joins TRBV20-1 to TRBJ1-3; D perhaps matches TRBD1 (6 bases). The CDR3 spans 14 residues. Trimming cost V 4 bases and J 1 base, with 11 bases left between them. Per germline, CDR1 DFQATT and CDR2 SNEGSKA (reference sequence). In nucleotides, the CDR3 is TGCAGTGCTACCAGGGGCCGGTCTGGAAACACCATATATTTT. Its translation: CSATRGRSGNTIYF.

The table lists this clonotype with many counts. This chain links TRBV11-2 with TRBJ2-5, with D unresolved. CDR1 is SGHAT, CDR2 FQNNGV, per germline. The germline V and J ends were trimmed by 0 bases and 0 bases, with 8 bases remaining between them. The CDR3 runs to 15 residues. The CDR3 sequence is CASSLEVTYQETQYF. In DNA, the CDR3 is TGTGCCAGCAGCTTAGAAGTAACGTACCAAGAGACCCAGTACTTC.

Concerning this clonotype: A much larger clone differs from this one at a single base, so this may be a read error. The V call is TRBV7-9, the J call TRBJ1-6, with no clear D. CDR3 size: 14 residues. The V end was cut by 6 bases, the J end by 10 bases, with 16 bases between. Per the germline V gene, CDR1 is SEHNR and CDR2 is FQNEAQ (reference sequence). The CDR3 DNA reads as TGTGCCAGCAGTTCCACAAGGGTTAGCTCACCCCTCCACTTT. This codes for CASSSTRVSSPLHF.

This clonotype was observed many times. The CDR3 region has the DNA TGTGCCAGCAGCACCAGCACCAGCTCCTACGAGCAGTACGTC. Protein product: CASSTSTSSYEQYV. The chain joins TRBV7-3 to TRBJ2-7; D unresolved. This CDR3 is built from 14 residues. V shed 5 bases and J shed 0 bases, with 11 bases lying between them. Per the germline V gene, CDR1 is SGHTA and CDR2 is FQGTGA.

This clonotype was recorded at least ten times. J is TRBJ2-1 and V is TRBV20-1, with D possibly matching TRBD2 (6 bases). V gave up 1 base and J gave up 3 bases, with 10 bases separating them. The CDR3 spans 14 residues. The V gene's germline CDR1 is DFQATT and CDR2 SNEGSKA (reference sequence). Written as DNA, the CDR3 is TGCAGTGCTAGAGGGACTACCAACTACAATGAGCAGTTCTTC. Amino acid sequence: CSARGTTNYNEQFF.

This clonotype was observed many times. CDR3 sequence (DNA): TGTGCCAGCAGCCGCGACAGGGGCACCGGGGAGCTGTTTTTT. It encodes CASSRDRGTGELFF. This chain connects TRBV27 to TRBJ2-2, with 8 bases aligning to TRBD1. The trim removed 6 bases at V and 4 bases at J, leaving 4 bases unmatched. The V gene's germline CDR1 is MNHEY and CDR2 SMNVEV (reference sequence). The CDR3 length is 14 residues.

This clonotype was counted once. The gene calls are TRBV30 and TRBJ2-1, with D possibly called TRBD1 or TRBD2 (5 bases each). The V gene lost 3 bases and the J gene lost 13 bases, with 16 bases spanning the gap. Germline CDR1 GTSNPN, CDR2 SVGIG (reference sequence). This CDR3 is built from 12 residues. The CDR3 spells CAWSESPGPQFF. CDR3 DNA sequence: TGTGCCTGGAGCGAGAGTCCGGGACCTCAGTTCTTC.

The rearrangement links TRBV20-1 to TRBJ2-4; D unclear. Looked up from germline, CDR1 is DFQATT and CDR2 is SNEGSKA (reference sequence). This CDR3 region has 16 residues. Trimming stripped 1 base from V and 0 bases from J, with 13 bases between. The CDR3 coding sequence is TGCAGTGCTAGAGGCCGCAGCGACCTAGCCAAAAACATTCAGTACTTC. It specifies CSARGRSDLAKNIQYF.

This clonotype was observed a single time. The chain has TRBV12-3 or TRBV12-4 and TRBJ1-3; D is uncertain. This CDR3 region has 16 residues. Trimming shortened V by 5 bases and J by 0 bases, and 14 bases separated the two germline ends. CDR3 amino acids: CASSGRTESSGNTIYF. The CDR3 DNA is TGTGCCAGCAGTGGGCGGACGGAGAGCTCTGGAAACACCATATATTTT.

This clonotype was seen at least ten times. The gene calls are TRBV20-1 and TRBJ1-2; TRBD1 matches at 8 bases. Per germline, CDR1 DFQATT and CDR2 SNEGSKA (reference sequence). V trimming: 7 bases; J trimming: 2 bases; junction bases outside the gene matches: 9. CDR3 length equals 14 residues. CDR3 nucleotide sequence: TGCAGTGTCGAAAGGACAGGGACAAACTATGGCTACACCTTC. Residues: CSVERTGTNYGYTF.

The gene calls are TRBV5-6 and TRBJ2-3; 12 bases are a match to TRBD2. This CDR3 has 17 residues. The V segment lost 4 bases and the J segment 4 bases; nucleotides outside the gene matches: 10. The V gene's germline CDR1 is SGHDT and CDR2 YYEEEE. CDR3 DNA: TGTGCCAGCAGCGCGGAACGACTAGCGGGAGTTGCAGATACGCAGTATTTT. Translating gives CASSAERLAGVADTQYF.

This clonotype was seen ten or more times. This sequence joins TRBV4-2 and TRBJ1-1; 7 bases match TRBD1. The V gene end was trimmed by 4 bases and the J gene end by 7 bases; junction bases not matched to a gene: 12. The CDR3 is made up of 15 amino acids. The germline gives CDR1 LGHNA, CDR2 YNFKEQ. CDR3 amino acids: CASSRDDADRLEAFF. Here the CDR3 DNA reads TGTGCCAGCAGCCGAGACGACGCGGACAGGCTTGAAGCTTTCTTT.

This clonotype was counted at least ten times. CDR3: CASSEGTVYEQYV. The CDR3 bases are TGTGCCAGCAGTGAAGGCACAGTCTACGAGCAGTACGTC. The chain carries TRBV6-1 and TRBJ2-7, with D uncertain. Germline values: CDR1 MNHNS, CDR2 SASEGT. Trimming took 1 base from V and 3 from J, leaving 7 bases between them. This CDR3 contains 13 residues.

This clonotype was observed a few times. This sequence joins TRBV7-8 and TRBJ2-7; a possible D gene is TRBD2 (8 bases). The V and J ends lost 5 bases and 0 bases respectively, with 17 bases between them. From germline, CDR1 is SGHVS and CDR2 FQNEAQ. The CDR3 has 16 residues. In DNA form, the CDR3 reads TGTGCCAGCAGCCTATTAGCGGGACAGAACTCCTACGAGCAGTACGTC. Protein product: CASSLLAGQNSYEQYV.

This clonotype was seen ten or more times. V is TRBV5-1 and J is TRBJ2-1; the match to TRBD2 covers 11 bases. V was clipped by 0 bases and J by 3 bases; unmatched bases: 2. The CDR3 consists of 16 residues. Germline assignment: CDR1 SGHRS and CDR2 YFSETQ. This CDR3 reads CASSLASGGIYNEQFF. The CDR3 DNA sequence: TGCGCCAGCAGCTTGGCTAGCGGGGGGATCTACAATGAGCAGTTCTTC.

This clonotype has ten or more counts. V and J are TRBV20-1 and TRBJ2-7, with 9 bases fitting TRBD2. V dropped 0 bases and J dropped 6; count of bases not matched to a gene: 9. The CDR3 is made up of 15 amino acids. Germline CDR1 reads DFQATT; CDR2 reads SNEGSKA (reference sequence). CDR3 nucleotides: TGCAGTGCTAGAGATATGGTAGCGGGAGATACCGAGCAGTACGTC. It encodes CSARDMVAGDTEQYV.

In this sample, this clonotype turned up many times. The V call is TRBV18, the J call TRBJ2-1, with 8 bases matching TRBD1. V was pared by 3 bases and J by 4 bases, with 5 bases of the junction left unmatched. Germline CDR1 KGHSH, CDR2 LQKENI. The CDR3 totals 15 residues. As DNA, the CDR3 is TGTGCCAGCTCACCCGACAGGGGTGGGTACAATGAGCAGTTCTTC. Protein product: CASSPDRGGYNEQFF. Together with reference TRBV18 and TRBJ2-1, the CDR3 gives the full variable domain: NAGVMQNPRHLVRRRGQEARLRCSPMKGHSHVYWYRQLPEEGLKFMVYLQKENIIDESGMPKERFSAEFPKEGPSILRIQQVVRGDSAAYFCASSPDRGGYNEQFFGPGTRLTVL.